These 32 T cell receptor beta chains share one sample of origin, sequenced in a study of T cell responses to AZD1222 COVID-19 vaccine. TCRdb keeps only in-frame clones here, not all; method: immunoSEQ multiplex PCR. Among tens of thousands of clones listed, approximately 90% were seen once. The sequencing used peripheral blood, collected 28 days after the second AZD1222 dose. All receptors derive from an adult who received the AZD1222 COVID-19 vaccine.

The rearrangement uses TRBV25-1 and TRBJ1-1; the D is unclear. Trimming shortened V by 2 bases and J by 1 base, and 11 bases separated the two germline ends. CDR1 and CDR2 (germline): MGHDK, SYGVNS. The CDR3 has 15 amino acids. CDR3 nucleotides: TGTGCCAGCAGTGAAAGGGCCACGACGAACACTGAAGCTTTCTTT. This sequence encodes CASSERATTNTEAFF.

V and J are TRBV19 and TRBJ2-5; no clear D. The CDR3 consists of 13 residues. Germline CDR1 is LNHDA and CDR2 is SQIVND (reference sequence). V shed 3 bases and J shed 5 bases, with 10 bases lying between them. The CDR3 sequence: CASSMINGETQYF. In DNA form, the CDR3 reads TGTGCCAGTAGTATGATAAATGGGGAGACCCAGTACTTC. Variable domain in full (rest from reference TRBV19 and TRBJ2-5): DGGITQSPKYLFRKEGQNVTLSCEQNLNHDAMYWYRQDPGQGLRLIYYSQIVNDFQKGDIAEGYSVSREKKESFPLTVTSAQKNPTAFYLCASSMINGETQYFGPGTRLLVL.

CDR3 residues: CASSQESQSSYNEQFF. CDR3 DNA: TGCGCCAGCAGCCAAGAGAGCCAAAGCTCCTACAATGAGCAGTTCTTC. This sequence joins TRBV4-1 and TRBJ2-1; D is unclear. CDR3 length: 16 amino acids. Trimming took 0 bases from V and 0 from J, leaving 9 bases between them. The V gene's germline CDR1 is MGHRA and CDR2 YSYEKL.

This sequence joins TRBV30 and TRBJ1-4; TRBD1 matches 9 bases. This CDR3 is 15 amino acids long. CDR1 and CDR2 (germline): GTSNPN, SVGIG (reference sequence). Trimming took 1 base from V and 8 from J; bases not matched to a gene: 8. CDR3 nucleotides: TGTGCCTGGAGTGAACCGGGACAGGGCGTAGAAAAACTGTTTTTT. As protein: CAWSEPGQGVEKLFF.

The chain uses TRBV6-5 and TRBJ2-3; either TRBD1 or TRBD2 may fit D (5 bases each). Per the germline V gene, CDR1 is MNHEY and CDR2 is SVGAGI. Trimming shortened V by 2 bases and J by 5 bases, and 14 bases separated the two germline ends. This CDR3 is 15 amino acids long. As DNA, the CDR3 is TGTGCCAGCAGTTACCTTCCACTGGGGGTAGATACGCAGTATTTT. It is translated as CASSYLPLGVDTQYF.

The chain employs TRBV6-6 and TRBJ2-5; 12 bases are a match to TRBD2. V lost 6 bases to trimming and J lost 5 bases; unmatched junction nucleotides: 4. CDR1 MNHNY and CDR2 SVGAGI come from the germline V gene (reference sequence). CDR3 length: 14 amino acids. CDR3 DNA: TGTGCCAGCAGCTCTAGCGGGAGGGTGGAGACCCAGTACTTC. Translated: CASSSSGRVETQYF.

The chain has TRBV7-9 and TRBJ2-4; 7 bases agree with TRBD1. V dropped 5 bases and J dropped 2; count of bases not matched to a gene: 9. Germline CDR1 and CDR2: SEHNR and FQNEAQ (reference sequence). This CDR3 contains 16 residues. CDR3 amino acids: CASSPQGRGPKNIQYF. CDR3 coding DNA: TGTGCCAGCAGCCCACAGGGGAGAGGGCCCAAAAACATTCAGTACTTC.

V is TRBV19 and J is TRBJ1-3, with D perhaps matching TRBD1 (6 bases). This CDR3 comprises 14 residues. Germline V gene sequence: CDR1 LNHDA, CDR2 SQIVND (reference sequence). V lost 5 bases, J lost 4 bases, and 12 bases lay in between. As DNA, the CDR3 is TGTGCCAGTAGTCAACAGGGTGAAGGAAACACCATATATTTT. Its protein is CASSQQGEGNTIYF.

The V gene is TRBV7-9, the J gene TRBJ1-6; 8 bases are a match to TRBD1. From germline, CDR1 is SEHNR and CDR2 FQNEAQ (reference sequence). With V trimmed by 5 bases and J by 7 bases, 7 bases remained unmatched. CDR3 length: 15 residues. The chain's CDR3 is CASSLDRAANSPLHF. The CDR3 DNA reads TGTGCCAGCAGCCTGGACAGGGCGGCAAATTCACCCCTCCACTTT.

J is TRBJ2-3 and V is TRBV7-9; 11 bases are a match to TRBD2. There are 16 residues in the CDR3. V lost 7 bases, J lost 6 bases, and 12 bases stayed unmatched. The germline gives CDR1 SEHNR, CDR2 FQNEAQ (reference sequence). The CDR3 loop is CASKSRLAGNSDTQYF. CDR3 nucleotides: TGTGCCAGCAAATCCCGACTAGCGGGAAATTCGGATACGCAGTATTTT.

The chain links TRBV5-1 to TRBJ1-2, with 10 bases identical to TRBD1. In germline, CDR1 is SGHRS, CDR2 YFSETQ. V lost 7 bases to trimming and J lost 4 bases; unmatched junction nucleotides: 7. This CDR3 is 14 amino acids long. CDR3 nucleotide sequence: TGCGCCAGCGGACCCGGGACAGGGGTCTATGGCTACACCTTC. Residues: CASGPGTGVYGYTF.

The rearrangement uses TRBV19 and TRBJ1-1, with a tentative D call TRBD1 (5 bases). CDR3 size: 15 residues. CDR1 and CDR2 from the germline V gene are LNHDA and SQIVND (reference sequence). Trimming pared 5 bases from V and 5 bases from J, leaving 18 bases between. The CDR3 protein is CASSPDLRVGTEAFF. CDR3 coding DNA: TGTGCCAGTAGTCCCGATCTCAGGGTGGGAACTGAAGCTTTCTTT.

The CDR3 DNA reads as TGTGCCTGGAGGGGGGACCGGGGGCATACGCAGTATTTT. Its protein is CAWRGDRGHTQYF. The chain uses TRBV30 and TRBJ2-3; D is possibly TRBD1 or TRBD2 (6 bases each). Germline assignment: CDR1 GTSNPN and CDR2 SVGIG (reference sequence). V shed 3 bases and J shed 7 bases, with 14 bases lying between them. This CDR3 is 13 amino acids long. The full variable domain, with the rest looked up from reference TRBV30 and TRBJ2-3, is SQTIHQWPATLVQPVGSPLSLECTVEGTSNPNLYWYRQAAGRGLQLLFYSVGIGQISSEVPQNLSASRPQDRQFILSSKKLLLSDSGFYLCAWRGDRGHTQYFGPGTRLTVL.

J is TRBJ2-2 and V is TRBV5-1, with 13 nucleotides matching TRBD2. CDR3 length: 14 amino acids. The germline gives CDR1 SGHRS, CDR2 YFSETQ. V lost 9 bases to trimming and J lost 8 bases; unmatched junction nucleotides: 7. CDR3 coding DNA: TGCGCCAACCGGACTAGCGGGAGAATGGGGGAGCTGTTTTTT. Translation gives CANRTSGRMGELFF. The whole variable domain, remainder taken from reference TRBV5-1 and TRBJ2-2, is KAGVTQTPRYLIKTRGQQVTLSCSPISGHRSVSWYQQTPGQGLQFLFEYFSETQRNKGNFPGRFSGRQFSNSRSEMNVSTLELGDSALYLCANRTSGRMGELFFGEGSRLTVL.

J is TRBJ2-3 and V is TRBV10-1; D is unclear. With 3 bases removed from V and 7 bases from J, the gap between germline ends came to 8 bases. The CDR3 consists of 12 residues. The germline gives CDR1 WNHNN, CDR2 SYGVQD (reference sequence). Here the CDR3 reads CASSELRYTQYF. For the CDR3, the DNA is TGCGCCAGCAGTGAATTGAGGTATACGCAGTATTTT.

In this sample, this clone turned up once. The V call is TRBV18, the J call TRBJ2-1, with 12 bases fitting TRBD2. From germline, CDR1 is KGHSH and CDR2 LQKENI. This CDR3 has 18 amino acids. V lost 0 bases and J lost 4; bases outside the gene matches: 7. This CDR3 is CASSPPMGLAGPYNEQFF. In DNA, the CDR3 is TGTGCCAGCTCACCACCGATGGGACTAGCGGGCCCATACAATGAGCAGTTCTTC. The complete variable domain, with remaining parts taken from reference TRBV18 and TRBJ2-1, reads NAGVMQNPRHLVRRRGQEARLRCSPMKGHSHVYWYRQLPEEGLKFMVYLQKENIIDESGMPKERFSAEFPKEGPSILRIQQVVRGDSAAYFCASSPPMGLAGPYNEQFFGPGTRLTVL.

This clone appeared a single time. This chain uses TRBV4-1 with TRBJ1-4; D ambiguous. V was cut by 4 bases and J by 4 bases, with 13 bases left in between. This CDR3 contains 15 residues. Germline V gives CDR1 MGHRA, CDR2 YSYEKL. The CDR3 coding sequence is TGCGCCAGCAGCCCTGCCGGGAGGCTTAATGAAAAACTGTTTTTT. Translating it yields CASSPAGRLNEKLFF.

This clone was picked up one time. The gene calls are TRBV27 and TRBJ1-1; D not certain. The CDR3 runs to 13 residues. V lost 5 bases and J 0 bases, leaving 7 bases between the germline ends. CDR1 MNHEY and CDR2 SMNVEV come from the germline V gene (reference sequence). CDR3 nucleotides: TGTGCCAGCAGTCCGATACTGAACACTGAAGCTTTCTTT. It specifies CASSPILNTEAFF.

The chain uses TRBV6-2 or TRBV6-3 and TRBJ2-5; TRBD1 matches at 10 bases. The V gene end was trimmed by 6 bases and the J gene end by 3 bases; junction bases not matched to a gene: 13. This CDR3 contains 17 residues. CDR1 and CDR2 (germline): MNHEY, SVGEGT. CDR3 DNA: TGTGCCAGCAGCATTTATACCGGGACAGGGGAGGAAGAGACCCAGTACTTC. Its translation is CASSIYTGTGEEETQYF.

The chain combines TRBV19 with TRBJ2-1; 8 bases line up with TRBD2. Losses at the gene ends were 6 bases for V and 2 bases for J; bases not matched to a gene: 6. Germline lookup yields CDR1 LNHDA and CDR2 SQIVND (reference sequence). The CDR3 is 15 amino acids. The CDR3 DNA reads TGTGCCAGTAGGCAGACTAGCGCTACCTACAATGAGCAGTTCTTC. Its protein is CASRQTSATYNEQFF. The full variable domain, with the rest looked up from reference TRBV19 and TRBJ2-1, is DGGITQSPKYLFRKEGQNVTLSCEQNLNHDAMYWYRQDPGQGLRLIYYSQIVNDFQKGDIAEGYSVSREKKESFPLTVTSAQKNPTAFYLCASRQTSATYNEQFFGPGTRLTVL.

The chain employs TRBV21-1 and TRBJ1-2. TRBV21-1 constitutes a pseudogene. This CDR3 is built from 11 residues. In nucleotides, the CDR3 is TGTGCCAGCAGCAGAGGCTATGGCTACACCTTC. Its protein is CASSRGYGYTF.

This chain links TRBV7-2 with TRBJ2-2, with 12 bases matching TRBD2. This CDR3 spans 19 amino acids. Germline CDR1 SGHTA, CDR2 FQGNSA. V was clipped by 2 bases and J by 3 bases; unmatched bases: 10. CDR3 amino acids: CASSLQVLAGGPYTGELFF. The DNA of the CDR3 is TGTGCCAGCAGCTTACAGGTCCTAGCGGGAGGGCCGTACACCGGGGAGCTGTTTTTT.

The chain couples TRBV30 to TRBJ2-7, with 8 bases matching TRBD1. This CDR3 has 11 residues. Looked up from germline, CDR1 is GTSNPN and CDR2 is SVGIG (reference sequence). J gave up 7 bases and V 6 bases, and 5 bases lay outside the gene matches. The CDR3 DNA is TGTGCCTGCGGACAGGGTGGGGAGCAGTACTTC. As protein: CACGQGGEQYF.

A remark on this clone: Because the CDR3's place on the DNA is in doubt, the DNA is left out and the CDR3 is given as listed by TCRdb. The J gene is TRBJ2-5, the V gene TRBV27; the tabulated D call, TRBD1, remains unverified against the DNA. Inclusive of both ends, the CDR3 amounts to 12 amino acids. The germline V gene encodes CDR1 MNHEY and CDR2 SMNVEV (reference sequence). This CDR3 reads CASSLFGQGNHF.

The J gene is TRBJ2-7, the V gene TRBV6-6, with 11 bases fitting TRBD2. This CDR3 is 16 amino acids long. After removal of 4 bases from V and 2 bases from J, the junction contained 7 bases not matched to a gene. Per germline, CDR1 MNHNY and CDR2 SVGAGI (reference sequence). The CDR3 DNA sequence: TGTGCCAGCAGTTCAACTATTAGCGGGAGGGCCTACGAGCAGTACTTC. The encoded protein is CASSSTISGRAYEQYF.

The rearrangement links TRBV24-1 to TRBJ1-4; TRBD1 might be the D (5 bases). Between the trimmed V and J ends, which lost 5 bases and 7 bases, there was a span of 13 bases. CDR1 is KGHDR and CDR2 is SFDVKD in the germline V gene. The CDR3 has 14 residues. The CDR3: CATSARGGGEKLFF. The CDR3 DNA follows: TGTGCCACCAGTGCTAGGGGAGGAGGTGAAAAACTGTTTTTT.

The CDR3 DNA reads TGTGCCAGCAGCTTAGGGGACAGGGGGCTATATGGTGAGCAGTTCTTC. Its translation is CASSLGDRGLYGEQFF. This chain links TRBV11-1 with TRBJ2-1; 12 bases align to TRBD1. The CDR3 totals 16 residues. Trimming cost V 1 base and J 9 bases; bases outside gene matches: 7. CDR1 and CDR2 (germline): SGHAT, FQDESV (reference sequence). Filled out from reference TRBV11-1 and TRBJ2-1, the complete variable domain reads EAEVAQSPRYKITEKSQAVAFWCDPISGHATLYWYRQILGQGPELLVQFQDESVVDDSQLPKDRFSAERLKGVDSTLKIQPAELGDSAMYLCASSLGDRGLYGEQFFGPGTRLTVL.

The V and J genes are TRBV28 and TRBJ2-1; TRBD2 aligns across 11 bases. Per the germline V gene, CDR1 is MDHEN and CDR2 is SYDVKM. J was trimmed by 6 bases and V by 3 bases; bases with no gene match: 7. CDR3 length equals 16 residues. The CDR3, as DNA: TGTGCCAGCAGTTTGGTAACTAGCGGGAGATCCAATGAGCAGTTCTTC. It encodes CASSLVTSGRSNEQFF.

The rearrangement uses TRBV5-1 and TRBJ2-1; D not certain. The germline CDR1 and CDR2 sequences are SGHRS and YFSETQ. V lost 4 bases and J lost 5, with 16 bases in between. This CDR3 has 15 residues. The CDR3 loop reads CASSIDGYTHNEQFF. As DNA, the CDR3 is TGCGCCAGCAGCATCGACGGATACACCCACAATGAGCAGTTCTTC.

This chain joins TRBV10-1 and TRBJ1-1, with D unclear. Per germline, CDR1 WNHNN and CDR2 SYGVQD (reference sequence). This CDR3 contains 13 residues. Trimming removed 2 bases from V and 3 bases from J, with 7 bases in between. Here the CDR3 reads CASSERLDTEAFF. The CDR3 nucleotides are TGCGCCAGCAGTGAGAGGTTGGACACTGAAGCTTTCTTT.

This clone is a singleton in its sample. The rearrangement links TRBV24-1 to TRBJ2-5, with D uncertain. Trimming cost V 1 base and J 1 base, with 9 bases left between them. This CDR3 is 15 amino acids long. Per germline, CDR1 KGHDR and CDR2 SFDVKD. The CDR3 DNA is TGTGCCACCAGTGATTTAGGGCCGAGCCAAGAGACCCAGTACTTC. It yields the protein CATSDLGPSQETQYF.

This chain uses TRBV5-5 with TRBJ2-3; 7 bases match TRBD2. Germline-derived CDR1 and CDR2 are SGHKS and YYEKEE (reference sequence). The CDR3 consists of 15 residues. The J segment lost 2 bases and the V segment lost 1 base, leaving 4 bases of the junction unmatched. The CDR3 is CASSLLAETTDTQYF. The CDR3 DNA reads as TGTGCCAGCAGCTTGCTAGCGGAGACCACAGATACGCAGTATTTT.